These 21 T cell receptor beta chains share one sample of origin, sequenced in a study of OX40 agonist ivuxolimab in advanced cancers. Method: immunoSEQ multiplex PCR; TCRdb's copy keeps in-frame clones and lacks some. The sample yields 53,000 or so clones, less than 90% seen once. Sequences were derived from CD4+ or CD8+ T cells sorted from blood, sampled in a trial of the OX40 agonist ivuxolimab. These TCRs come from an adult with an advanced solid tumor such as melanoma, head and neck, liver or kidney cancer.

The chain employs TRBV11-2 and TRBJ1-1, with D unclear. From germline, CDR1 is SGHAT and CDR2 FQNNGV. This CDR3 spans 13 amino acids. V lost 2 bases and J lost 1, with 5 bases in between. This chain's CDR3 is CASSLSRNTEAFF. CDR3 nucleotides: TGTGCCAGCAGCTTAAGTCGGAACACTGAAGCTTTCTTT.

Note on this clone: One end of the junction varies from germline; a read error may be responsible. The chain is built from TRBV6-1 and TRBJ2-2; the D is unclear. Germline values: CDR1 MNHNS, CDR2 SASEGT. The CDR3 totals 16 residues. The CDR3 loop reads CAGSVVQSTNTGELFF. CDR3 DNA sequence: TGTGCCGGCAGTGTAGTCCAGAGTACGAACACCGGGGAGCTGTTTTTT.

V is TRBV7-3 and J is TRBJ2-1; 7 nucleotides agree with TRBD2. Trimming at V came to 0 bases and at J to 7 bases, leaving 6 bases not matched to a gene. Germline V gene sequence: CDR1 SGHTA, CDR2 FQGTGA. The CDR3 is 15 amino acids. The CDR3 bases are TGTGCCAGCAGCTTAACAGCGGGAAGTGCGAATGAGCAGTTCTTC. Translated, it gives CASSLTAGSANEQFF.

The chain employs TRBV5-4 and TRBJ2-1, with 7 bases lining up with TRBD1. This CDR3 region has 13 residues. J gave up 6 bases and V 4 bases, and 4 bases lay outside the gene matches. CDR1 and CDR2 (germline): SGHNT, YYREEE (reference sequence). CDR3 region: CASSTGTVNEQFF. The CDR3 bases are TGTGCCAGCAGCACGGGGACAGTCAATGAGCAGTTCTTC.

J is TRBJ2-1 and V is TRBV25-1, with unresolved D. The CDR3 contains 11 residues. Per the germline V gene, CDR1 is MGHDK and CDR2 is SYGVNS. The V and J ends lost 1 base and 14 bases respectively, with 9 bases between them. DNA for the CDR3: TGTGCCAGCAGTGAATCAAGGCAGAAGTTCTTC. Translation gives CASSESRQKFF.

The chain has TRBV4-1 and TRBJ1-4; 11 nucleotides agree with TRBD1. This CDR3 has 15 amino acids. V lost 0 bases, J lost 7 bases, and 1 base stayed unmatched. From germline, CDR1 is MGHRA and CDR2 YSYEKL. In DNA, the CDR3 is TGCGCCAGCAGCCAAGATGGGACAGGGGGTGAAAAACTGTTTTTT. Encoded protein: CASSQDGTGGEKLFF.

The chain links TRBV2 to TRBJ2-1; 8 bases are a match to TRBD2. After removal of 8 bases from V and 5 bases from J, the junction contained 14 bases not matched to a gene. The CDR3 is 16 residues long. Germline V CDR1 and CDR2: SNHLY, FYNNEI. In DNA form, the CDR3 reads TGTGCCAGCCGTAGTCCCCCGGGAGGGGGGAACAATGAGCAGTTCTTC. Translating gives CASRSPPGGGNNEQFF.

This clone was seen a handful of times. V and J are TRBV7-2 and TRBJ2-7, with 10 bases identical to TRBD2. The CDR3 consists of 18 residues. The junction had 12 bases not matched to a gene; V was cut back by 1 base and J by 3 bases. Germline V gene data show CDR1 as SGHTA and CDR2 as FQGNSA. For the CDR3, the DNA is TGTGCCAGCAGCTTAGTATTAGCATCGGCTAGCGGGGGCTACGAGCAGTACTTC. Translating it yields CASSLVLASASGGYEQYF.

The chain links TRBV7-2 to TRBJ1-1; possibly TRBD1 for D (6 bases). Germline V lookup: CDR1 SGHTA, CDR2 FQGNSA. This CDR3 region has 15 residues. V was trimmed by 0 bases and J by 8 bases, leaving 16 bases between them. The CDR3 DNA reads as TGTGCCAGCAGCTTAGCCCTAGGAGCGGGACAAGAAGCTTTCTTT. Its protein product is CASSLALGAGQEAFF.

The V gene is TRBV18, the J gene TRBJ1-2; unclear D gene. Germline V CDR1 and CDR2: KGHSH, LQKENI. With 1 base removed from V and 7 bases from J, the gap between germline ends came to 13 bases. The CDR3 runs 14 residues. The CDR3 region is CASSPQGEESGYTF. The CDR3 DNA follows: TGTGCCAGCTCACCACAGGGCGAAGAGTCTGGCTACACCTTC.

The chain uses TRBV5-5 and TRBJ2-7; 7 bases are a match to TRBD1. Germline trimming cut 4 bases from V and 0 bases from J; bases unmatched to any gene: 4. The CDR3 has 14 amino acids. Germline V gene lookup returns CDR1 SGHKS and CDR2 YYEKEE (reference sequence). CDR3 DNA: TGTGCCAGCAGCCTCTGGGACAGCTCCTACGAGCAGTACTTC. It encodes CASSLWDSSYEQYF.

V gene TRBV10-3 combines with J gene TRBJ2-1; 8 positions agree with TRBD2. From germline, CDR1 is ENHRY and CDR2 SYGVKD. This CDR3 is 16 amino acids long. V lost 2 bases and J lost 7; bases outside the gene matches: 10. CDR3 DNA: TGTGCCATCAGTGAGGGGACTAGTAGTAATGGTAATGAGCAGTTCTTC. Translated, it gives CAISEGTSSNGNEQFF.

The CDR3 bases are TGTGCCAGCAGGAGGGGGTTCGAATATGGTTCACCCCTCCACTTT. This sequence encodes CASRRGFEYGSPLHF. The chain links TRBV6-5 to TRBJ1-6, with TRBD1 as a possible D gene (6 bases). The CDR3 has 15 residues. Germline-derived CDR1 and CDR2 are MNHEY and SVGAGI. V was shortened by 6 bases and J by 9 bases, with 18 bases between the two germline ends.

CDR3 in DNA: TGTGCCAGCAGCTTAACGCCCCGGACCACAGATACGCAGTATTTT. It encodes CASSLTPRTTDTQYF. The gene calls are TRBV11-3 and TRBJ2-3; D remains unclear. The germline CDR1 and CDR2 sequences are SGHNT and YENEEA. Trimming pared 2 bases from V and 2 bases from J, leaving 11 bases between. This CDR3 spans 15 amino acids.

This CDR3 reads CASSPGWGRESGYEQYF. The CDR3 DNA is TGTGCCAGCAGCCCAGGATGGGGCCGGGAAAGCGGGTACGAGCAGTACTTC. The chain joins TRBV7-8 to TRBJ2-7, with D maybe TRBD2 (6 bases). Germline V gene data show CDR1 as SGHVS and CDR2 as FQNEAQ. This CDR3 is 17 amino acids long. V lost 5 bases and J 4 bases, leaving 24 bases between the germline ends.

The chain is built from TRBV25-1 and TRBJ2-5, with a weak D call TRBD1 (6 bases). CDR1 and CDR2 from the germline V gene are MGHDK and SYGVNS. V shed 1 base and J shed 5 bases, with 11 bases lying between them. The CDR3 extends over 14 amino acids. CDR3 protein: CASSEFGTRETQYF. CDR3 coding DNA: TGTGCCAGCAGTGAATTTGGGACAAGGGAGACCCAGTACTTC.

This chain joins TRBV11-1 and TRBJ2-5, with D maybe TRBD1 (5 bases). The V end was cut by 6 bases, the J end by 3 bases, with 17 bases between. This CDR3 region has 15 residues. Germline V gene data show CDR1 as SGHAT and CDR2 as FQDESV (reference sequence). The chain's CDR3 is CASRTRQGSKETQYF. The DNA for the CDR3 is TGTGCCAGCAGGACAAGGCAGGGATCTAAAGAGACCCAGTACTTC.

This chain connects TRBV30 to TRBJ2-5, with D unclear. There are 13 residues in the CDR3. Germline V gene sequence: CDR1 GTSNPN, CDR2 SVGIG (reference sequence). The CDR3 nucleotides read TGTGCACTCGGGTCGGCGTACCAAGAGACCCAGTACTTC. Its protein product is CALGSAYQETQYF.

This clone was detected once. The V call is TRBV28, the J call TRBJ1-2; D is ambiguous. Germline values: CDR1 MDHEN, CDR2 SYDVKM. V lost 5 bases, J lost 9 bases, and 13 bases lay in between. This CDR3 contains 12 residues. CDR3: CASSNGLYRYTF. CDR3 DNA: TGTGCCAGCAGTAACGGCCTTTATCGCTACACCTTC.

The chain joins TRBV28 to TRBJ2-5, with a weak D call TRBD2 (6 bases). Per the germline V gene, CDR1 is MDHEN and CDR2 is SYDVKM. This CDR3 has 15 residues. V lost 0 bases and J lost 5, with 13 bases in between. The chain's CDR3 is CASSLWAGTYETQYF. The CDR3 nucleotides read TGTGCCAGCAGTTTATGGGCCGGGACTTATGAGACCCAGTACTTC.

The CDR3 spells CASSPRLAQYNEQFF. The CDR3 DNA sequence: TGTGCCAGCAGCCCAAGACTAGCGCAATACAATGAGCAGTTCTTC. The chain uses TRBV6-6 and TRBJ2-1; TRBD2 aligns across 8 bases. The germline CDR1 and CDR2 sequences are MNHNY and SVGAGI (reference sequence). The CDR3 has 15 residues. The V gene end was trimmed by 6 bases and the J gene end by 4 bases; junction bases not matched to a gene: 8.